This T cell receptor beta chain was identified during a study of blood T cell repertoires in COVID-19. Looking at the study overall: Collection of acute and convalescent COVID-19 samples took place in the United States, Italy and Spain. Sources were T cells, B-cell-depleted T cells, or PBMCs; the material itself was cDNA or gDNA.

Per the authors' pipeline: Nucleated cell counts were estimated from reference gene primer amplification. Sequencing was performed with immunoSEQ multiplex PCR; in TCRdb, only in-frame clones are kept and a portion is missing. V, J and clone size derive from that table, while D and trimming were established from the DNA sequence. Here the sample spans fewer than 85,000 clones, roughly 90% being singletons. This CDR3 spans 19 amino acids. V trimming: 3 bases; J trimming: 6 bases; junction bases outside the gene matches: 20. Germline V gene lookup returns CDR1 MDHEN and CDR2 SYDVKM. This receptor was obtained from a human donor in a cohort sampled during active COVID-19. This chain joins TRBV28 and TRBJ1-2; TRBD1 matches 9 bases. Material for sequencing was peripheral blood. The CDR3 loop reads CASSFHGQGLGSILNGYTF. For the CDR3, the DNA is TGTGCCAGCAGTTTTCACGGACAGGGGTTAGGCTCAATACTAAATGGCTACACCTTC.